This T cell receptor beta chain was identified in a study of blood T cell repertoires in COVID-19. Study in general: T cells, B-cell-depleted T cells, or PBMCs supplied cDNA or gDNA.

Per the authors' pipeline: Reference gene primers were amplified, and this amplification served to estimate nucleated cell counts. The assay was immunoSEQ multiplex PCR, and TCRdb's table has in-frame clones only and misses some. That table supplies the V and J calls and clone size; D and trimming were determined from the DNA. The sample carries about 350,000 clones, around 90% recorded once. V lost 1 base, J lost 9 bases, and 11 bases stayed unmatched. The CDR3 spans 16 residues. Per germline, CDR1 SGHKS and CDR2 YYEKEE (reference sequence). Source material: peripheral blood. This TCR derives from a woman between 18 and 30 years old who had recovered from COVID-19. The chain recombines TRBV5-5 with TRBJ2-1; 9 nucleotides align to TRBD2. The CDR3 DNA reads as TGTGCCAGCAGCTTGTATCTAGCGGGAAGGCAGATTGAGCAGTTCTTC. Residues: CASSLYLAGRQIEQFF.